Each of the 14 T cell receptor beta chains below was sequenced from the same sample in a study of patients and donors after allogeneic stem cell transplantation. TCRdb independently ran MiXCR on the RT-PCR reads; one entry per CDR3 protein. The sample records about 150,000 distinct CDR3 sequences, approximately 24% being singletons. The sequenced sample was blood, either unsorted or a sorted T cell fraction (not recorded which). These TCRs come from a human donor who was either an allogeneic HSCT recipient or a stem cell or donor lymphocyte infusion donor (not recorded which). It is not recorded whose cells these are; they may come from a transplant donor.

The chain combines TRBV7-3 with TRBJ1-1, with D uncertain. The CDR3 length is 14 residues. Germline-derived CDR1 and CDR2 are SGHTA and FQGTGA. V shed 2 bases and J shed 5 bases, with 12 bases lying between them. The CDR3 loop is CASSLARFGTEAFF. CDR3 DNA sequence: TGTGCCAGCAGCTTAGCCCGCTTTGGGACTGAAGCTTTCTTT. The full variable domain, completed using reference TRBV7-3 and TRBJ1-1, is GAGVSQTPSNKVTEKGKYVELRCDPISGHTALYWYRQSLGQGPEFLIYFQGTGAADDSGLPNDRFFAVRPEGSVSTLKIQRTERGDSAVYLCASSLARFGTEAFFGQGTRLTVV.

This chain connects TRBV5-1 to TRBJ2-1, with TRBD2 identical over 12 bases. CDR3 size: 16 residues. Trimming took 0 bases from V and 2 from J; bases not matched to a gene: 0. CDR1 is SGHRS, CDR2 YFSETQ, per germline. The CDR3 loop is CASSLGLAGAYNEQFF. Written as DNA, the CDR3 is TGCGCCAGCAGCTTGGGACTAGCGGGGGCCTACAATGAGCAGTTCTTC.

Only a few counts were recorded for this clonotype. V is TRBV27 and J is TRBJ1-2; TRBD1 might be the D (5 bases). V shed 6 bases and J shed 1 base, with 9 bases lying between them. CDR1 and CDR2 (germline): MNHEY, SMNVEV (reference sequence). The CDR3 loop spans 13 amino acids. The CDR3 DNA is TGTGCCAGCAGGTCGGGGGATAACTATGGCTACACCTTC. Translating gives CASRSGDNYGYTF.

V gene TRBV18 combines with J gene TRBJ2-1; D is possibly TRBD2 (5 bases). The CDR3 contains 11 residues. The V end was cut by 6 bases, the J end by 13 bases, with 13 bases between. Germline loops: CDR1 KGHSH, CDR2 LQKENI. DNA of the CDR3: TGTGCCAGCTCCAAACTAGTCCGACAGTTCTTC. It is translated as CASSKLVRQFF.

The J gene is TRBJ2-1, the V gene TRBV29-1, with 7 positions matching TRBD2. This CDR3 is 16 amino acids long. CDR1 is SQVTM and CDR2 is ANQGSEA in the germline V gene. J was trimmed by 1 base and V by 2 bases; bases with no gene match: 8. The CDR3, as DNA: TGCAGCGTTGAATCCCCAGCGGGGTCATCCTACAATGAGCAGTTCTTC. This translates into CSVESPAGSSYNEQFF.

The rearrangement links TRBV27 to TRBJ2-1, with 8 bases matching TRBD2. V shed 3 bases and J 6 bases; nucleotides not matched to a gene: 10. The germline V gene encodes CDR1 MNHEY and CDR2 SMNVEV (reference sequence). The CDR3 extends over 16 amino acids. The CDR3 here is CASSFVPGGPVNEQFF. CDR3 DNA sequence: TGTGCCAGCAGTTTTGTCCCGGGGGGGCCAGTCAATGAGCAGTTCTTC.

This rearrangement joins TRBV5-1 to TRBJ2-7; a weak D match, TRBD1 (6 bases). Deletions cut 4 bases from V and 3 bases from J, with 17 bases between. CDR1 is SGHRS and CDR2 is YFSETQ in the germline V gene. The CDR3 is made up of 15 amino acids. The CDR3 region is CASSPRPDSRYEQYF. CDR3 nucleotide sequence: TGCGCCAGCAGCCCCCGCCCGGACAGCCGCTACGAGCAGTACTTC.

This clonotype has just a few counts. The chain combines TRBV6-2 or TRBV6-3 with TRBJ1-2; D remains ambiguous. CDR1 and CDR2 (germline): MNHEY, SVGEGT. V was clipped by 2 bases and J by 4 bases, with 11 bases between them. The CDR3 runs to 14 residues. Here the CDR3 reads CASSYARQLYGYTF. Written as DNA, the CDR3 is TGTGCCAGCAGTTACGCTCGGCAGCTCTATGGCTACACCTTC.

This clonotype was seen more than once but under ten times. The chain recombines TRBV5-1 with TRBJ1-3, with 9 bases that match TRBD1. CDR1 SGHRS and CDR2 YFSETQ come from the germline V gene. CDR3 length: 17 amino acids. V trimming: 4 bases; J trimming: 0 bases; junction bases outside the gene matches: 8. The CDR3 sequence is CASSGGQGVFSGNTIYF. The CDR3 DNA follows: TGCGCCAGCAGCGGGGGACAGGGCGTCTTCTCTGGAAACACCATATATTTT.

The V call is TRBV27, the J call TRBJ2-3, with D possibly matching TRBD2 (6 bases). The germline V gene has CDR1 MNHEY and CDR2 SMNVEV (reference sequence). Trimming removed 2 bases from V and 2 bases from J, with 14 bases in between. This CDR3 is 16 amino acids long. The CDR3 is CASSLRLRGLTDTQYF. CDR3 DNA: TGTGCCAGCAGTTTACGTCTGCGGGGTCTCACAGATACGCAGTATTTT.

The chain uses TRBV12-3 or TRBV12-4 and TRBJ2-5; the match to TRBD2 covers 10 bases. This CDR3 is 15 amino acids long. The V gene end was trimmed by 4 bases and the J gene end by 5 bases; junction bases not matched to a gene: 7. The CDR3 loop is CASSSVSGGSETQYF. The CDR3 nucleotides read TGTGCCAGCAGTTCGGTTAGCGGGGGGTCCGAGACCCAGTACTTC.

V is TRBV10-3 and J is TRBJ2-5; D remains ambiguous. CDR3 length: 13 amino acids. Trimming removed 9 bases at V and 5 bases at J, with 16 bases between. The germline gives CDR1 ENHRY, CDR2 SYGVKD. CDR3 DNA sequence: TGTGCCATGGGTTCGGAGAAAGCGGAGACCCAGTACTTC. It yields the protein CAMGSEKAETQYF.

This clonotype has only a few counts. The chain joins TRBV12-3 or TRBV12-4 to TRBJ1-5; D is unresolved. The CDR3 has 14 amino acids. V was cut by 2 bases and J by 6 bases, with 11 bases left in between. CDR3 region: CASSLQVRGQPQHF. As DNA, the CDR3 is TGTGCCAGCAGTTTACAGGTCCGAGGTCAGCCCCAGCATTTT.

The chain joins TRBV29-1 to TRBJ1-2; D possibly corresponds to TRBD1 (5 bases). Trimming removed 4 bases at V and 6 bases at J, with 12 bases between. CDR3 size: 12 residues. The V gene's germline CDR1 is SQVTM and CDR2 ANQGSEA. The CDR3 here is CSVAGIRNGYTF. The CDR3 bases are TGCAGCGTTGCAGGGATACGAAATGGCTACACCTTC.